Given below is one T cell receptor beta chain in context. This specimen comes from a study of OX40 agonist ivuxolimab in advanced cancers. The CDR3 is 13 residues long. The ends were cut back, 3 bases at V and 6 bases at J, with 10 bases in the middle. From germline, CDR1 is MNHEY and CDR2 SMNVEV (reference sequence). Profiled with immunoSEQ multiplex PCR; TCRdb holds only in-frame clones, not every one. The table shows some 77,000 clones, with 80% to 90% occurring only once. This clonotype was sampled from an adult with an advanced solid tumor such as melanoma, head and neck, liver or kidney cancer. The starting material was CD4+ or CD8+ T cells sorted from blood, obtained in a trial of the OX40 agonist ivuxolimab. The chain recombines TRBV27 with TRBJ2-3, with D unresolved. CDR3 in amino acids: CASSFLVPDTQYF. In DNA form, the CDR3 reads TGTGCCAGCAGTTTCTTGGTCCCGGATACGCAGTATTTT.